These T cell receptor beta chains were read from a single sample in a study of T cell responses to AZD1222 COVID-19 vaccine. Clones were sequenced by immunoSEQ multiplex PCR, and TCRdb holds only the in-frame ones, with some missing. The data contain around 140,000 clones, 75% to 85% of them singletons. The source was peripheral blood, collected 28 days after the second dose of the MenACWY control vaccine. All receptors derive from an adult who received the MenACWY meningococcal vaccine as a control. CDR3s include the opening cysteine and the closing phenylalanine or tryptophan. Each record gives: V gene, D gene, J gene, clone size, CDR3 DNA, CDR3 protein. The D gene is left open where the match is weak. Clone size is not always given. Where it is, it says once, few, many or a class for expanded clones.

>TRBV2|TRBD1|TRBJ1-3|-
TGTGCCAGCAGCCCGGGACAGGGTCCGGACACCATATATTTT
CASSPGQGPDTIYF
>TRBV19|TRBD1|TRBJ1-3|once
TGTGCCAGTAGTCCCACAGGGGCCAATGGAAACACCATATATTTT
CASSPTGANGNTIYF
>TRBV3-1/TRBV3-2|TRBD1|TRBJ1-1|-
TGTGCCAGCAGCCACCCCGGACAGGGGAACACTGAAGCTTTCTTT
CASSHPGQGNTEAFF
>TRBV4-3|TRBD2|TRBJ2-7|-
TGCGCCAGCAGCCAATCCGGGCCTACGGGAGGGCCTGAAGACGAGCAGTACTTC
CASSQSGPTGGPEDEQYF
>TRBV27|TRBD1|TRBJ1-6|-
TGTGCCAGCAGTTTATATAAGGGGGCGAGTTTGTCACCCCTCCACTTT
CASSLYKGASLSPLHF
>TRBV6-6|TRBD1|TRBJ1-3|-
TGTGCCAGCAGTCCCGGACAGGGGGCAACTGGAAACACCATATATTTT
CASSPGQGATGNTIYF
>TRBV18|-|TRBJ1-5|-
TGTGCCAGCTCACCACAGGGCTCAGGGGCTCAGCCCCAGCATTTT
CASSPQGSGAQPQHF
>TRBV6-2/TRBV6-3|TRBD2|TRBJ2-5|-
TGTGCCAGCAGTTTCCAGCGGGGGGGATTAGAGACCCAGTACTTC
CASSFQRGGLETQYF
>TRBV11-3|-|TRBJ2-3|-
TGTGCCAGCAGCTCACGGGAGATTTGGTCAGATACGCAGTATTTT
CASSSREIWSDTQYF
>TRBV5-1|TRBD2|TRBJ2-7|-
TGCGCCAGCAGTCCCGGACTAGCGGGAGGAAATTTCCACGAGCAGTACTTC
CASSPGLAGGNFHEQYF
>TRBV6-4|-|TRBJ2-1|-
TGTGCCAGCAGTGTGGGGGGCTACAATGAGCAGTTCTTC
CASSVGGYNEQFF
>TRBV2|TRBD2|TRBJ2-1|once
TGTGCCAGCAGTGCCCAGACTAGCGGTATGTGGAATGAGCAGTTCTTC
CASSAQTSGMWNEQFF
>TRBV14|-|TRBJ1-3|once
TGTGCCAGCAGCCAAGTTGCGGATGGAAACACCATATATTTT
CASSQVADGNTIYF
>TRBV6-4|TRBD2|TRBJ2-1|-
TGTGCCAGCAGTGGCGACCCGGGGGGTGAGCAGTTCTTC
CASSGDPGGEQFF
>TRBV10-3|-|TRBJ1-3|few
TGTGCCATCAGTGAATTCTATCCCGGGACCTCCGGCTCTGGAAACACCATATATTTT
CAISEFYPGTSGSGNTIYF
>TRBV28|-|TRBJ1-1|-
TGTGCCAGCAGGAGAGGGGATGTAACGAACACTGAAGCTTTCTTT
CASRRGDVTNTEAFF
>TRBV28|-|TRBJ1-2|-
TGTGCCAGCAGGCCCGGAACCGGGGATAACTATGGCTACACCTTC
CASRPGTGDNYGYTF
>TRBV28|-|TRBJ2-1|-
TGTGCCAGCAGTCCCGGCGTTGGGAGTGAGCAGTTCTTC
CASSPGVGSEQFF
>TRBV9|TRBD2|TRBJ2-7|-
TGTGCCAGCAGCCTAGCGGGCAGCTCCTACGAGCAGTACTTC
CASSLAGSSYEQYF
>TRBV10-2|TRBD1|TRBJ2-1|-
TGCGCCAGCATCCCGGACAGGGGGCACTACAATGAGCAGTTCTTC
CASIPDRGHYNEQFF
>TRBV5-1|TRBD2|TRBJ2-5|-
TGCGCCAGCAGCTCGGGACTAGCGGGAGAAGGGACCCAGTACTTC
CASSSGLAGEGTQYF